The rows below give T cell receptor beta chains drawn from one sample of a study of blood T cell repertoires in COVID-19. Libraries were prepared by immunoSEQ multiplex PCR; TCRdb keeps only in-frame clonotypes and omits some of them. Of around 150,000 clones in the sample, roughly 91% are singletons; the top ten hold about 2.3%. The sample comprised peripheral blood. These receptors originate from a man aged 18 to 30 with acute or convalescent COVID-19. Each CDR3 is given with its conserved first and last residue. A D gene is named only where the DNA matches it firmly. Clone size is shown for a subset of rows, as once, few, many or a class of expanded clone.

clone_size: few; d_call: -; j_call: TRBJ2-5; v_call: TRBV5-8; cdr3_aa: CASSFGLDGGETQYF; cdr3_nt: TGTGCCAGCAGCTTCGGTCTCGACGGGGGAGAGACCCAGTACTTC
clone_size: -; d_call: -; j_call: TRBJ2-5; v_call: TRBV5-4; cdr3_aa: CASRGGSQETQYF; cdr3_nt: TGTGCCAGCAGAGGGGGATCCCAAGAGACCCAGTACTTC
clone_size: -; d_call: -; j_call: TRBJ2-7; v_call: TRBV5-5; cdr3_aa: CASSRETVSSYEQYF; cdr3_nt: TGTGCCAGCAGCAGAGAGACAGTTTCCTCCTACGAGCAGTACTTC
clone_size: -; d_call: -; j_call: TRBJ1-4; v_call: TRBV19; cdr3_aa: CASSIQGGDEKLFF; cdr3_nt: TGTGCCAGTAGTATACAGGGAGGAGATGAAAAACTGTTTTTT
clone_size: -; d_call: -; j_call: TRBJ2-5; v_call: TRBV6-5; cdr3_aa: CASSPGDSETQYF; cdr3_nt: TGTGCCAGCAGCCCGGGAGATTCCGAGACCCAGTACTTC
clone_size: -; d_call: -; j_call: TRBJ1-2; v_call: TRBV2; cdr3_aa: CASSEIWGDGYTF; cdr3_nt: TGTGCCAGCAGTGAAATATGGGGCGATGGCTACACCTTC
clone_size: -; d_call: TRBD1; j_call: TRBJ1-1; v_call: TRBV6-1; cdr3_aa: CASSEIPPDRAVPMNTEAFF; cdr3_nt: TGTGCCAGCAGTGAGATTCCCCCCGACAGGGCTGTCCCAATGAACACTGAAGCTTTCTTT
clone_size: -; d_call: -; j_call: TRBJ2-7; v_call: TRBV10-1; cdr3_aa: CASSGRDSYEQYF; cdr3_nt: TGCGCCAGCAGTGGTAGAGACTCCTACGAGCAGTACTTC
clone_size: few; d_call: TRBD1; j_call: TRBJ2-1; v_call: TRBV30; cdr3_aa: CAWSRGQGYYNEQFF; cdr3_nt: TGTGCCTGGAGTCGTGGACAGGGATATTACAATGAGCAGTTCTTC
clone_size: -; d_call: -; j_call: TRBJ1-2; v_call: TRBV6-5; cdr3_aa: CASRPAEVPYGYTF; cdr3_nt: TGTGCCAGCAGACCCGCGGAAGTCCCCTATGGCTACACCTTC
clone_size: -; d_call: TRBD2; j_call: TRBJ2-7; v_call: TRBV19; cdr3_aa: CASSPHGTTYYEQYF; cdr3_nt: TGTGCCAGTAGTCCCCATGGGACTACCTACTACGAGCAGTACTTC
clone_size: -; d_call: -; j_call: TRBJ1-2; v_call: TRBV10-3; cdr3_aa: CAISESTSGYTF; cdr3_nt: TGTGCCATCAGTGAGTCGACTAGTGGCTACACCTTC
clone_size: -; d_call: -; j_call: TRBJ1-1; v_call: TRBV29-1; cdr3_aa: CSAPGGPIAAEAFF; cdr3_nt: TGCAGCGCCCCAGGAGGTCCCATAGCCGCTGAAGCTTTCTTT
clone_size: -; d_call: -; j_call: TRBJ2-2; v_call: TRBV7-8; cdr3_aa: CASSFLDTGELFF; cdr3_nt: TGTGCCAGCAGCTTTCTAGATACCGGGGAGCTGTTTTTT
clone_size: -; d_call: TRBD1; j_call: TRBJ2-6; v_call: TRBV2; cdr3_aa: CASNPGQGISGANVLTF; cdr3_nt: TGTGCCAGCAACCCGGGACAGGGAATTTCTGGGGCCAACGTCCTGACTTTC
clone_size: -; d_call: TRBD2; j_call: TRBJ2-7; v_call: TRBV18; cdr3_aa: CASSHGTNYEQYF; cdr3_nt: TGTGCCAGCTCACACGGGACTAACTACGAGCAGTACTTC
clone_size: -; d_call: TRBD1; j_call: TRBJ1-2; v_call: TRBV19; cdr3_aa: CASSRPRQGPYGYTF; cdr3_nt: TGTGCCAGTAGTAGACCGCGACAGGGCCCCTATGGCTACACCTTC
clone_size: -; d_call: -; j_call: TRBJ1-3; v_call: TRBV19; cdr3_aa: CASSIRLGRQTTSGNTIYF; cdr3_nt: TGTGCCAGTAGTATACGCCTAGGAAGACAGACAACTTCTGGAAACACCATATATTTT
clone_size: -; d_call: TRBD2; j_call: TRBJ2-5; v_call: TRBV7-2; cdr3_aa: CASSFSGGAGETQYF; cdr3_nt: TGTGCCAGCAGCTTTAGCGGGGGGGCCGGAGAGACCCAGTACTTC
clone_size: -; d_call: TRBD1; j_call: TRBJ2-7; v_call: TRBV3-1/TRBV3-2; cdr3_aa: CASSPRQGRSPYEQYF; cdr3_nt: TGTGCCAGCAGCCCCCGACAGGGGAGGTCTCCCTACGAGCAGTACTTC
clone_size: -; d_call: TRBD1; j_call: TRBJ2-5; v_call: TRBV5-1; cdr3_aa: CASKFLGQEQETQYF; cdr3_nt: TGCGCCAGCAAATTTTTGGGACAGGAACAAGAGACCCAGTACTTC
clone_size: -; d_call: -; j_call: TRBJ1-2; v_call: TRBV10-2; cdr3_aa: CASSESPSAWYGYTF; cdr3_nt: TGCGCCAGCAGTGAGTCCCCGTCCGCGTGGTATGGCTACACCTTC
clone_size: -; d_call: -; j_call: TRBJ1-1; v_call: TRBV2; cdr3_aa: CASRSSPNTEAFF; cdr3_nt: TGTGCCAGCAGAAGTAGTCCGAACACTGAAGCTTTCTTT
clone_size: -; d_call: TRBD1; j_call: TRBJ1-1; v_call: TRBV4-1; cdr3_aa: CASSQEGGQVGAEAFF; cdr3_nt: TGCGCCAGCAGCCAAGAAGGGGGACAGGTTGGCGCTGAAGCTTTCTTT
clone_size: -; d_call: TRBD1; j_call: TRBJ1-2; v_call: TRBV6-6; cdr3_aa: CASRPGQGPLPYGYTF; cdr3_nt: TGTGCCAGCAGACCGGGACAGGGTCCCCTCCCCTACGGCTACACCTTC
clone_size: once; d_call: -; j_call: TRBJ2-7; v_call: TRBV6-1; cdr3_aa: CASRLTANLYEQYF; cdr3_nt: TGTGCCAGCAGACTGACAGCGAACCTTTACGAGCAGTACTTC
clone_size: -; d_call: -; j_call: TRBJ2-7; v_call: TRBV12-3/TRBV12-4; cdr3_aa: CASSLRETYEQYF; cdr3_nt: TGTGCCAGCAGTTTACGGGAGACCTACGAGCAGTACTTC
clone_size: few; d_call: TRBD1; j_call: TRBJ1-5; v_call: TRBV2; cdr3_aa: CASSWDRGRNQPQHF; cdr3_nt: TGTGCCAGCAGTTGGGACAGGGGGCGTAATCAGCCCCAGCATTTT
clone_size: -; d_call: -; j_call: TRBJ1-6; v_call: TRBV14; cdr3_aa: CASSAAKLSPLHF; cdr3_nt: TGTGCCAGCAGCGCCGCGAAGTTATCACCCCTCCACTTT
clone_size: -; d_call: -; j_call: TRBJ2-4; v_call: TRBV19; cdr3_aa: CASSHFLSPYSGDLGNIQYF; cdr3_nt: TGTGCCAGTAGCCATTTCCTGTCCCCTTACTCAGGGGATTTGGGAAACATTCAGTACTTC
clone_size: -; d_call: TRBD2; j_call: TRBJ2-5; v_call: TRBV5-6; cdr3_aa: CASSSRLAGVETQYF; cdr3_nt: TGTGCCAGCAGCTCTCGACTAGCGGGAGTGGAGACCCAGTACTTC
clone_size: -; d_call: -; j_call: TRBJ1-2; v_call: TRBV7-2; cdr3_aa: CASSKDSYGYTF; cdr3_nt: TGTGCCAGCAGCAAGGACAGCTATGGCTACACCTTC
clone_size: -; d_call: TRBD1; j_call: TRBJ1-5; v_call: TRBV19; cdr3_aa: CASTPGQGEGQPQHF; cdr3_nt: TGTGCCAGTACCCCGGGACAGGGGGAAGGTCAGCCCCAGCATTTT
clone_size: -; d_call: -; j_call: TRBJ2-7; v_call: TRBV27; cdr3_aa: CASSSLGLLGEQYF; cdr3_nt: TGTGCCAGCAGTTCCCTTGGCCTACTAGGAGAGCAGTACTTC
clone_size: once; d_call: TRBD2; j_call: TRBJ2-3; v_call: TRBV10-3; cdr3_aa: CAISGSRLAGPSDTQYF; cdr3_nt: TGTGCCATCAGTGGTAGCCGACTAGCGGGCCCTTCCGATACGCAGTATTTT
clone_size: once; d_call: TRBD1; j_call: TRBJ1-2; v_call: TRBV5-1; cdr3_aa: CASSLRGREGDNYGYTF; cdr3_nt: TGCGCCAGCAGCTTAAGGGGGCGCGAAGGGGATAACTATGGCTACACCTTC
clone_size: once; d_call: -; j_call: TRBJ2-7; v_call: TRBV5-4; cdr3_aa: CASSQEGGWSEQYF; cdr3_nt: TGTGCCAGCAGTCAGGAAGGGGGATGGTCTGAGCAGTACTTC
clone_size: -; d_call: TRBD1; j_call: TRBJ2-2; v_call: TRBV14; cdr3_aa: CASSQVQGTGELFF; cdr3_nt: TGTGCCAGCAGCCAAGTACAGGGGACCGGGGAGCTGTTTTTT
clone_size: -; d_call: -; j_call: TRBJ2-3; v_call: TRBV24-1; cdr3_aa: CATSDSVTDTQYF; cdr3_nt: TGTGCCACCAGTGATTCCGTTACAGATACGCAGTATTTT
clone_size: -; d_call: -; j_call: TRBJ1-5; v_call: TRBV5-1; cdr3_aa: CASTPGVNGQPQHF; cdr3_nt: TGCGCCAGCACCCCCGGAGTGAATGGTCAGCCCCAGCATTTT
clone_size: -; d_call: TRBD2; j_call: TRBJ2-7; v_call: TRBV2; cdr3_aa: CASRHRGGVRDSYEQYF; cdr3_nt: TGTGCCAGCAGACACCGTGGGGGGGTAAGGGACTCCTACGAGCAGTACTTC
clone_size: -; d_call: -; j_call: TRBJ1-5; v_call: TRBV6-5; cdr3_aa: CASRSLDQPQHF; cdr3_nt: TGTGCCAGCAGGTCACTCGATCAGCCCCAGCATTTT
clone_size: -; d_call: TRBD2; j_call: TRBJ2-7; v_call: TRBV5-1; cdr3_aa: CASSPYGTSGSYYEQYF; cdr3_nt: TGCGCCAGCAGCCCCTATGGGACTAGCGGGAGTTATTACGAGCAGTACTTC
clone_size: -; d_call: -; j_call: TRBJ1-1; v_call: TRBV4-2; cdr3_aa: CASSQKAGMNTEAFF; cdr3_nt: TGTGCCAGCAGCCAAAAGGCAGGGATGAACACTGAAGCTTTCTTT
clone_size: -; d_call: TRBD1; j_call: TRBJ1-5; v_call: TRBV5-1; cdr3_aa: CASSVGQGDQPQHF; cdr3_nt: TGCGCCAGCAGCGTGGGACAGGGGGATCAGCCCCAGCATTTT
clone_size: -; d_call: TRBD1; j_call: TRBJ2-5; v_call: TRBV6-5; cdr3_aa: CASSRDRGGETQYF; cdr3_nt: TGTGCCAGCAGCCGGGACAGGGGGGGGGAGACCCAGTACTTC
clone_size: -; d_call: TRBD1; j_call: TRBJ1-2; v_call: TRBV2; cdr3_aa: CASSILGQGTGGYTF; cdr3_nt: TGTGCCAGCAGCATACTCGGACAGGGGACGGGTGGCTACACCTTC
clone_size: -; d_call: -; j_call: TRBJ2-2; v_call: TRBV14; cdr3_aa: CASSQVERGELFF; cdr3_nt: TGTGCCAGCAGCCAAGTGGAGAGAGGGGAGCTGTTTTTT
clone_size: -; d_call: TRBD2; j_call: TRBJ2-1; v_call: TRBV6-7; cdr3_aa: CASSYSREDYEQFF; cdr3_nt: TGTGCCAGCAGTTACTCGCGGGAGGACTATGAGCAGTTCTTC